Listed below are T cell receptor beta chains from one sample, sequenced in a study of CD8 T cells in ankylosing spondylitis. TCRdb used MiXCR to reprocess the 5' RACE reads, holding one entry per CDR3 protein. The sample has 500,000 or so distinct CDR3 sequences, approximately 5.3% seen once. Sample: blood, either unsorted or a sorted T cell fraction (not recorded which). The source of these receptors is a male donor with ankylosing spondylitis. CDR3s include the opening cysteine and the closing phenylalanine or tryptophan. The D gene is left open where the match is weak. Clone sizes are given selectively: once, few, many, or a class where the clone is expanded.

d_call: -
j_call: TRBJ1-1
clone_size: many
cdr3_length: 18
v_call: TRBV24-1
cdr3_aa: CATSDLFHRDKGNTEAFF
cdr3_nt: TGTGCCACCAGTGATTTGTTCCACCGGGACAAGGGGAACACTGAAGCTTTCTTT

d_call: TRBD1
j_call: TRBJ1-1
clone_size: -
cdr3_length: 18
v_call: TRBV20-1
cdr3_aa: CSVLQGAFPSGRYAEAFF
cdr3_nt: TGCAGTGTTCTCCAGGGGGCCTTCCCCAGTGGCCGTTACGCTGAAGCTTTCTTT

d_call: -
j_call: TRBJ2-2
clone_size: many
cdr3_length: 15
v_call: TRBV7-9
cdr3_aa: CASSLMAANTGELFF
cdr3_nt: TGTGCCAGCAGCTTAATGGCAGCAAACACCGGGGAGCTGTTTTTT

d_call: -
j_call: TRBJ2-7
clone_size: -
cdr3_length: 17
v_call: TRBV20-1
cdr3_aa: CCARDLLGSRSSYEQYF
cdr3_nt: TGCTGCGCTAGAGATCTGCTTGGGAGTCGAAGCTCCTACGAGCAGTACTTC

d_call: -
j_call: TRBJ1-4
clone_size: many
cdr3_length: 15
v_call: TRBV4-2
cdr3_aa: CASSQEGGLVEKLFF
cdr3_nt: TGTGCCAGCAGCCAAGAGGGGGGACTGGTTGAAAAACTGTTTTTT

d_call: -
j_call: TRBJ2-4
clone_size: many
cdr3_length: 12
v_call: TRBV29-1
cdr3_aa: CSVVPDWNIQYF
cdr3_nt: TGCAGCGTTGTGCCGGATTGGAACATTCAGTACTTC

d_call: -
j_call: TRBJ2-5
clone_size: few
cdr3_length: 15
v_call: TRBV4-1
cdr3_aa: CASSPRPTYQETQYF
cdr3_nt: TGCGCCAGCAGCCCCCGGCCTACGTACCAAGAGACCCAGTACTTC

d_call: -
j_call: TRBJ2-7
clone_size: few
cdr3_length: 15
v_call: TRBV7-9
cdr3_aa: CASSLTTASSYEQYF
cdr3_nt: TGTGCCAGCAGCTTGACGACAGCCAGCTCCTACGAGCAGTACTTC

d_call: -
j_call: TRBJ1-2
clone_size: many
cdr3_length: 14
v_call: TRBV6-5
cdr3_aa: CASSYVNVNYGYTF
cdr3_nt: TGTGCCAGCAGTTACGTCAACGTTAACTATGGCTACACCTTC

d_call: TRBD1
j_call: TRBJ1-1
clone_size: many
cdr3_length: 14
v_call: TRBV7-2
cdr3_aa: CASRPTGWNTEAFF
cdr3_nt: TGTGCCAGCAGACCGACAGGGTGGAACACTGAAGCTTTCTTT

d_call: -
j_call: TRBJ2-6
clone_size: few
cdr3_length: 15
v_call: TRBV5-1
cdr3_aa: CASNREGSGANVLTF
cdr3_nt: TGCGCCAGCAATCGGGAAGGCTCTGGGGCCAACGTCCTGACTTTC

d_call: TRBD2
j_call: TRBJ2-1
clone_size: many
cdr3_length: 17
v_call: TRBV4-1
cdr3_aa: CASSQDQRGWSYNEQFF
cdr3_nt: TGCGCCAGCAGCCAAGATCAGCGGGGGTGGTCTTACAATGAGCAGTTCTTC

d_call: TRBD1
j_call: TRBJ2-5
clone_size: many
cdr3_length: 15
v_call: TRBV6-1
cdr3_aa: CASRPDRIQAETQYF
cdr3_nt: TGTGCCAGCAGACCGGACAGGATACAGGCGGAGACCCAGTACTTC

d_call: TRBD1
j_call: TRBJ1-1
clone_size: -
cdr3_length: 17
v_call: TRBV4-3
cdr3_aa: CASSQDVQGGYRRGAFF
cdr3_nt: TGCGCCAGCAGCCAAGACGTTCAGGGGGGCTATAGGCGAGGAGCTTTCTTT

d_call: -
j_call: TRBJ2-7
clone_size: many
cdr3_length: 14
v_call: TRBV6-2/TRBV6-3
cdr3_aa: CASSSAMNSYEQYF
cdr3_nt: TGTGCCAGCAGTTCTGCGATGAACTCCTACGAGCAGTACTTC

d_call: -
j_call: TRBJ1-5
clone_size: many
cdr3_length: 16
v_call: TRBV20-1
cdr3_aa: CSARAPGRGYNQPQHF
cdr3_nt: TGCAGTGCTAGAGCCCCGGGACGGGGGTACAATCAGCCCCAGCATTTT

d_call: -
j_call: TRBJ2-7
clone_size: many
cdr3_length: 13
v_call: TRBV28
cdr3_aa: CASSFLQTYEQYF
cdr3_nt: TGTGCCAGCAGTTTCTTACAGACCTACGAGCAGTACTTC

d_call: -
j_call: TRBJ2-6
clone_size: many
cdr3_length: 15
v_call: TRBV16
cdr3_aa: CASSQSGTGANVLTF
cdr3_nt: TGTGCCAGCAGCCAATCAGGGACTGGGGCCAACGTCCTGACTTTC

d_call: -
j_call: TRBJ2-7
clone_size: many
cdr3_length: 15
v_call: TRBV5-1
cdr3_aa: CASSLRVAENYEQYF
cdr3_nt: TGCGCCAGCAGCTTGAGGGTAGCAGAGAACTACGAGCAGTACTTC

d_call: -
j_call: TRBJ2-3
clone_size: many
cdr3_length: 15
v_call: TRBV15
cdr3_aa: CATSRSGGGRFGQYF
cdr3_nt: TGTGCCACCAGCAGGTCGGGGGGCGGAAGGTTTGGGCAGTATTTT

d_call: -
j_call: TRBJ2-1
clone_size: -
cdr3_length: 16
v_call: TRBV6-1
cdr3_aa: CASSPPRRTSYNEQFF
cdr3_nt: TGTGCCAGCAGTCCCCCCCGGAGGACGTCCTACAATGAGCAGTTCTTC

d_call: -
j_call: TRBJ1-4
clone_size: many
cdr3_length: 15
v_call: TRBV6-5
cdr3_aa: CASSFTPYRMEKLFF
cdr3_nt: TGTGCCAGCAGTTTTACACCCTACCGTATGGAAAAACTGTTTTTT

d_call: -
j_call: TRBJ2-2
clone_size: many
cdr3_length: 16
v_call: TRBV21-1
cdr3_aa: CASSGTSGLNTGELFF
cdr3_nt: TGTGCCAGCAGCGGAACTAGCGGGTTAAACACCGGGGAGCTGTTTTTT

d_call: TRBD1
j_call: TRBJ1-2
clone_size: many
cdr3_length: 12
v_call: TRBV27
cdr3_aa: CASSQGQGGYTF
cdr3_nt: TGTGCCAGCAGTCAGGGACAGGGTGGCTACACCTTC

d_call: -
j_call: TRBJ1-5
clone_size: many
cdr3_length: 14
v_call: TRBV20-1
cdr3_aa: CSAGVGDNNQPQHF
cdr3_nt: TGCAGTGCGGGCGTCGGAGATAACAATCAGCCCCAGCATTTT

d_call: TRBD2
j_call: TRBJ2-1
clone_size: -
cdr3_length: 15
v_call: TRBV7-3
cdr3_aa: CASSFAGGPVNEQFF
cdr3_nt: TGTGCCAGCAGCTTTGCGGGGGGGCCGGTAAATGAGCAGTTCTTC

d_call: TRBD1
j_call: TRBJ1-2
clone_size: few
cdr3_length: 16
v_call: TRBV7-2
cdr3_aa: CASSLDVGQGHYGYTF
cdr3_nt: TGTGCCAGCAGCTTAGATGTGGGACAGGGGCACTATGGCTACACCTTC

d_call: -
j_call: TRBJ2-2
clone_size: few
cdr3_length: 23
v_call: TRBV20-1
cdr3_aa: CSASLLTTRNRNTLLNLTGELFF
cdr3_nt: TGCAGTGCTAGCCTCTTGACAACCCGAAACCGGAATACCCTTTTAAATCTCACCGGGGAGCTGTTTTTT

d_call: -
j_call: TRBJ2-7
clone_size: many
cdr3_length: 15
v_call: TRBV27
cdr3_aa: CASSFTGPRPYEQYF
cdr3_nt: TGTGCCAGCAGTTTTACAGGACCTCGACCCTACGAGCAGTACTTC

d_call: -
j_call: TRBJ2-3
clone_size: few
cdr3_length: 16
v_call: TRBV24-1
cdr3_aa: CATSGTGGLRADTQYF
cdr3_nt: TGTGCCACCAGTGGTACAGGCGGACTCAGGGCAGATACGCAGTATTTT

d_call: -
j_call: TRBJ2-7
clone_size: -
cdr3_length: 13
v_call: TRBV5-6
cdr3_aa: CASSLLRADEQYF
cdr3_nt: TGTGCCAGCAGCTTGCTGAGGGCAGACGAGCAGTACTTC

d_call: TRBD2
j_call: TRBJ2-1
clone_size: few
cdr3_length: 15
v_call: TRBV16
cdr3_aa: CASSQLAGEYNEQFF
cdr3_nt: TGTGCCAGCAGCCAACTAGCGGGAGAATACAATGAGCAGTTCTTC

d_call: -
j_call: TRBJ1-2
clone_size: many
cdr3_length: 17
v_call: TRBV12-3/TRBV12-4
cdr3_aa: CASSFLDTQRDLYGYTF
cdr3_nt: TGTGCCAGCAGTTTCTTGGACACTCAGAGGGACCTATATGGCTACACCTTC

d_call: -
j_call: TRBJ2-1
clone_size: many
cdr3_length: 15
v_call: TRBV15
cdr3_aa: CATSRAGDQVYEQFF
cdr3_nt: TGTGCCACCAGCAGAGCTGGGGACCAGGTCTATGAGCAGTTCTTC

d_call: -
j_call: TRBJ2-1
clone_size: many
cdr3_length: 15
v_call: TRBV29-1
cdr3_aa: CSVEVAKSSYNEQFF
cdr3_nt: TGCAGCGTTGAAGTAGCCAAGAGCTCCTACAATGAGCAGTTCTTC

d_call: TRBD1
j_call: TRBJ2-5
clone_size: many
cdr3_length: 15
v_call: TRBV12-3/TRBV12-4
cdr3_aa: CASRTGTALGETQYF
cdr3_nt: TGTGCCAGCAGGACCGGGACAGCTTTGGGAGAGACCCAGTACTTC

d_call: -
j_call: TRBJ2-7
clone_size: many
cdr3_length: 13
v_call: TRBV29-1
cdr3_aa: CSVGQGISYEQYF
cdr3_nt: TGCAGTGTGGGGCAGGGGATATCCTACGAGCAGTACTTC

d_call: -
j_call: TRBJ2-3
clone_size: many
cdr3_length: 13
v_call: TRBV7-9
cdr3_aa: CASSLRRTDTQYF
cdr3_nt: TGTGCCAGCAGCCTTCGACGTACAGATACGCAGTATTTT

d_call: TRBD1
j_call: TRBJ2-2
clone_size: many
cdr3_length: 14
v_call: TRBV29-1
cdr3_aa: CSAGGQRDTGELFF
cdr3_nt: TGCAGCGCTGGGGGACAGAGAGACACCGGGGAGCTGTTTTTT

d_call: TRBD1
j_call: TRBJ2-5
clone_size: many
cdr3_length: 15
v_call: TRBV25-1
cdr3_aa: CASSEPRTGGETQYF
cdr3_nt: TGTGCCAGCAGTGAACCCCGGACAGGGGGAGAGACCCAGTACTTC

d_call: -
j_call: TRBJ1-2
clone_size: many
cdr3_length: 15
v_call: TRBV20-1
cdr3_aa: CSARDTGKANYGYTF
cdr3_nt: TGCAGTGCTAGAGATACCGGGAAAGCTAACTATGGCTACACCTTC

d_call: TRBD2
j_call: TRBJ2-1
clone_size: -
cdr3_length: 15
v_call: TRBV13
cdr3_aa: CASSSPGLGDNEQFF
cdr3_nt: TGTGCCAGCAGCTCACCGGGACTAGGGGACAATGAGCAGTTCTTC

d_call: TRBD2
j_call: TRBJ2-3
clone_size: many
cdr3_length: 16
v_call: TRBV27
cdr3_aa: CASIQLAGGSTDTQYF
cdr3_nt: TGTGCCAGCATCCAACTAGCGGGGGGGAGCACAGATACGCAGTATTTT

d_call: -
j_call: TRBJ2-1
clone_size: many
cdr3_length: 12
v_call: TRBV7-3
cdr3_aa: CASSSGTTEQFF
cdr3_nt: TGTGCCAGCAGCTCCGGGACAACGGAGCAGTTCTTC

d_call: TRBD1
j_call: TRBJ2-2
clone_size: many
cdr3_length: 14
v_call: TRBV6-1
cdr3_aa: CASSLGGRAGKLFF
cdr3_nt: TGTGCCAGCAGTCTAGGGGGCCGGGCCGGGAAGCTGTTTTTT

d_call: -
j_call: TRBJ1-2
clone_size: many
cdr3_length: 14
v_call: TRBV20-1
cdr3_aa: CSARDQMTGYGYTF
cdr3_nt: TGCAGTGCTAGAGATCAGATGACGGGCTATGGCTACACCTTC

d_call: TRBD1
j_call: TRBJ1-4
clone_size: many
cdr3_length: 16
v_call: TRBV7-6
cdr3_aa: CASSLASPGTGEKLFF
cdr3_nt: TGTGCCAGCAGCTTAGCATCCCCCGGGACAGGTGAAAAACTGTTTTTT

d_call: -
j_call: TRBJ1-5
clone_size: many
cdr3_length: 15
v_call: TRBV5-1
cdr3_aa: CASSLLGADNQPQHF
cdr3_nt: TGCGCCAGCAGCTTGCTGGGGGCGGACAATCAGCCCCAGCATTTT

d_call: TRBD1
j_call: TRBJ2-7
clone_size: few
cdr3_length: 13
v_call: TRBV7-9
cdr3_aa: CASNIDRDYEQYF
cdr3_nt: TGTGCCAGCAACATCGACAGGGACTACGAGCAGTACTTC

d_call: -
j_call: TRBJ1-2
clone_size: many
cdr3_length: 13
v_call: TRBV5-1
cdr3_aa: CASSLAVDYGYTF
cdr3_nt: TGCGCCAGCAGCTTGGCGGTCGACTATGGCTACACCTTC

d_call: TRBD2
j_call: TRBJ2-5
clone_size: few
cdr3_length: 16
v_call: TRBV10-3
cdr3_aa: CAISASGLAGRETQYF
cdr3_nt: TGTGCCATCAGTGCTTCCGGACTAGCGGGGAGAGAGACCCAGTACTTC

d_call: -
j_call: TRBJ2-7
clone_size: few
cdr3_length: 15
v_call: TRBV5-1
cdr3_aa: CASSLGTATPYEQYF
cdr3_nt: TGCGCCAGCAGCCTGGGTACCGCGACTCCCTACGAGCAGTACTTC

d_call: -
j_call: TRBJ2-7
clone_size: many
cdr3_length: 13
v_call: TRBV7-9
cdr3_aa: CASSLAQGVKQYF
cdr3_nt: TGTGCCAGCAGCTTAGCACAGGGAGTCAAGCAGTACTTC

d_call: TRBD2
j_call: TRBJ2-3
clone_size: many
cdr3_length: 15
v_call: TRBV20-1
cdr3_aa: CSASAGTSGIHTQYF
cdr3_nt: TGCAGTGCTAGTGCCGGGACTAGCGGGATTCATACGCAGTATTTT

d_call: -
j_call: TRBJ1-3
clone_size: -
cdr3_length: 17
v_call: TRBV20-1
cdr3_aa: CSASKVGPKMALNTIYF
cdr3_nt: TGCAGTGCTAGCAAGGTGGGACCGAAAATGGCCCTAAACACCATATATTTT